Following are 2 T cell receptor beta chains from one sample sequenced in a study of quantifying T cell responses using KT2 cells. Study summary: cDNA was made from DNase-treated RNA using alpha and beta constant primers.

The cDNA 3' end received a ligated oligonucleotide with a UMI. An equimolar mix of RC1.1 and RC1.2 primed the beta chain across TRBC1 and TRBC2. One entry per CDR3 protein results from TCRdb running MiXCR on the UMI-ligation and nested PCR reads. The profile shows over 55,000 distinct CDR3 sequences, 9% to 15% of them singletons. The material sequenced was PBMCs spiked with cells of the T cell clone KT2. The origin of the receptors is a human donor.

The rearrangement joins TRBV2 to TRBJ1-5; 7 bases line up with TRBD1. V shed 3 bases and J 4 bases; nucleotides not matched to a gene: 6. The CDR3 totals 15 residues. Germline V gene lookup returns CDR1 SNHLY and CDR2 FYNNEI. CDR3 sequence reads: CASSDRTGPNQPQHF. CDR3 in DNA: TGTGCCAGCAGTGACCGGACAGGACCTAATCAGCCCCAGCATTTT.

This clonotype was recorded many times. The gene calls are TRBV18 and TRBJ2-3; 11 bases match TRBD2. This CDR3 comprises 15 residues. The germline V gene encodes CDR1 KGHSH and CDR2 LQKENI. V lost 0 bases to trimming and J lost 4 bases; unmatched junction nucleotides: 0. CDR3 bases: TGTGCCAGCTCACCACCACTAGCGGGGGCAGATACGCAGTATTTT. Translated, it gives CASSPPLAGADTQYF.